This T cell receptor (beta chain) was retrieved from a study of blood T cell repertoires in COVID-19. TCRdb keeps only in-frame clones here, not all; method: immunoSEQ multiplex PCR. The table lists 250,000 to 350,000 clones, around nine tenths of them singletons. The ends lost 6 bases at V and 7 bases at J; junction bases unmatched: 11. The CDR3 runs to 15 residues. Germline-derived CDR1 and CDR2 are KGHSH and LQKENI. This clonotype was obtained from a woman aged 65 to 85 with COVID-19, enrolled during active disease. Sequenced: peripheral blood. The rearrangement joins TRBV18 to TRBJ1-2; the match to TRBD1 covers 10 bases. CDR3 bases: TGTGCCAGCTCCCCTATGGGACAGGGGCTCTTTGGCTACACCTTC. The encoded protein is CASSPMGQGLFGYTF.